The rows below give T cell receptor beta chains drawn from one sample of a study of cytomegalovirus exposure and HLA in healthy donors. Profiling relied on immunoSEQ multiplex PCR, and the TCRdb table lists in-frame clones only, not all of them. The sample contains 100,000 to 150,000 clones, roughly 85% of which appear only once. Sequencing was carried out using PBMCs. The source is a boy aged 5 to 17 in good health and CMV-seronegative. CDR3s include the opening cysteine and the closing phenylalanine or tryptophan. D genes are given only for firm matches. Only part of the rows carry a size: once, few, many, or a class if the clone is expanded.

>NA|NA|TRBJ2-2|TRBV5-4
TGTGCCAGCAGCTTTCAAACAGAGGGGGCCGGGGAGCTGTTTTTT
CASSFQTEGAGELFF
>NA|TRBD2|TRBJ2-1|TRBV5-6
TGTGCCAGCAGCCAACTGACTAGCGGGAGTTTAAGCTACAATGAGCAGTTCTTC
CASSQLTSGSLSYNEQFF
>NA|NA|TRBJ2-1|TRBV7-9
TGTGCCAGCAGCTTGAGGACTGTCTCCTACAATGAGCAGTTCTTC
CASSLRTVSYNEQFF
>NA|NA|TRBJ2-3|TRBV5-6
TGTGCCAGTCAGGCTCAAAGAATTAGCACAGATACGCAGTATTTT
CASQAQRISTDTQYF
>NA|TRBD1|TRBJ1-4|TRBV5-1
TGCGCCAGCAGCATAGGGACAGCAACTAATGAAAAACTGTTTTTT
CASSIGTATNEKLFF
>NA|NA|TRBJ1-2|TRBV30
TGTGCCTGGGGCAATACAAAGTCAACCTTC
CAWGNTKSTF
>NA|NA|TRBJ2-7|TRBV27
TGTGCCAGCAGCCAGGGACTGAAGAGCTCCTACGAGCAGTACTTC
CASSQGLKSSYEQYF
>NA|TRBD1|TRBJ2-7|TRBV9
TGTGCCAGCAGCGTATCAGGGGGATCCTACGAGCAGTACTTC
CASSVSGGSYEQYF
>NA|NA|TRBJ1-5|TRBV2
TGTGCCAGCAGTAAAAAGCAGGGACAAAGAAATCAGCCCCAGCATTTT
CASSKKQGQRNQPQHF
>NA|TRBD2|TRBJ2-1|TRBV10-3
TGTGCCATCAGTGACCGCGGGGGGTTCACTGAGCAGTTCTTC
CAISDRGGFTEQFF
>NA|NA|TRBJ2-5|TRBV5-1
TGCGCCAGCAGCTCCCTCGGGGGTCGGGAAGAGACCCAGTACTTC
CASSSLGGREETQYF
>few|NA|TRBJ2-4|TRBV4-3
TGCGCCAGCAGCCAAGGGACCGGACAAGAACGCATTCAGTACTTC
CASSQGTGQERIQYF
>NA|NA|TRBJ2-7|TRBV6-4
TGTGCCAGCCCACGTCAGGGGAATTACGAGCAGTACTTC
CASPRQGNYEQYF
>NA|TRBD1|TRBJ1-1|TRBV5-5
TGTGCCAGCACCCTAGAGGACAGGGCGAACACTGAAGCTTTCTTT
CASTLEDRANTEAFF
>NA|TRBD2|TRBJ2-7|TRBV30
TGTGCCTGGAGCGAAGGGTTGAGCGGGAGGGCCCCGGACTACGAGCAGTACTTC
CAWSEGLSGRAPDYEQYF
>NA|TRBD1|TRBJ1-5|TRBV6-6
TGTGCCAGCAGTTACTCGGCGGACAGGGGGCAGCCCCAGCATTTT
CASSYSADRGQPQHF
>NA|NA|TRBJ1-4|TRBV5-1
TGCGCCAGCAGCCGGGACTCAGAAGAAAAACTGTTTTTT
CASSRDSEEKLFF
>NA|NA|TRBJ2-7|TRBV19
TGTGCCAGTAGTCCAACAGGGTTGGTGGCCGAGCAGTACTTC
CASSPTGLVAEQYF
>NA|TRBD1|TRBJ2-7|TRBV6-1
TGTGCCAGCAGTGTCGGACAGGGGGCTCTCGAGCAGTACTTC
CASSVGQGALEQYF
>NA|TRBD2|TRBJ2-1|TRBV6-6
TGTGCCAGCAGACAACTAGCGGATGATAATGAGCAGTTCTTC
CASRQLADDNEQFF
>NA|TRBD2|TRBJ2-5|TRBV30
TGTGCCTGGAGTGTACGCACGGGAGGGGCTGCGGCCCAGTACTTC
CAWSVRTGGAAAQYF
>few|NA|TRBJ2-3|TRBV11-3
TGTGCCAGCAGCTTGCGGGGGCGTGACACAGATACGCAGTATTTT
CASSLRGRDTDTQYF
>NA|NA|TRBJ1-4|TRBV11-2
TGTGCCAGCAGACCCGCAGGGAATGAAAAACTGTTTTTT
CASRPAGNEKLFF
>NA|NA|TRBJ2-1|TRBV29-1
TGCAGCGTAGCGTTCCAGTACAATGAGCAGTTCTTC
CSVAFQYNEQFF
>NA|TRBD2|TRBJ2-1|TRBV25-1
TGTGCCAGCAGTGAAAGTAATGTAGCGGGAGGGCCTCGTGAGCAGTTCTTC
CASSESNVAGGPREQFF
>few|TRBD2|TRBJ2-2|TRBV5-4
TGTGCCAGCAGCTTGCCTAGCGGGATGAACACCGGGGAGCTGTTTTTT
CASSLPSGMNTGELFF
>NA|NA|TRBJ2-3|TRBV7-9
TGTGCCAGCAGCCCTCTAAGCACAGATACGCAGTATTTT
CASSPLSTDTQYF
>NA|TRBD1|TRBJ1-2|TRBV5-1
TGCGCCAGCAGCTTGGGCCAGGGGGATGGCTACACCTTC
CASSLGQGDGYTF
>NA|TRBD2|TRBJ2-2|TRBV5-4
TGTGCCAGCAGCCAAGGACTAGCGGGAGCTTCCGGGGAGCTGTTTTTT
CASSQGLAGASGELFF
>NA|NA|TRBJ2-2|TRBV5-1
TGCGCCAGCACCAGGCAGGATCGGGCGAAGGGGGGGGAGCTGTTTTTT
CASTRQDRAKGGELFF
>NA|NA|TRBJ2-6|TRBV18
TGTGCCAGCTCACCCGAGGGTCCCACCGGGTTGGGGGCCAACGTCCTGACTTTC
CASSPEGPTGLGANVLTF
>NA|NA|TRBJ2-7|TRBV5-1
TGCGCCAGCAGCAGGGGCGAGGTAAACGAGCAGTACTTC
CASSRGEVNEQYF
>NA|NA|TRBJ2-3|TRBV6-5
TGTGCCAGCACCGTACAGGGAACAGATACGCAGTATTTT
CASTVQGTDTQYF
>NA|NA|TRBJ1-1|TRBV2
TGTGCCAGCAGTGAAGGACAGGTCGAGAACACTGAAGCTTTCTTT
CASSEGQVENTEAFF
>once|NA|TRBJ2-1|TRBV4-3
TGCGCCAGCAGCCAAGAAAACAGTTACTACAATGAGCAGTTCTTC
CASSQENSYYNEQFF
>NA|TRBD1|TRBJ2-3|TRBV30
TGTGCCCAAGACAGGGGGACAGATACGCAGTATTTT
CAQDRGTDTQYF
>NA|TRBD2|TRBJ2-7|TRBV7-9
TGTTCCAGCAGCTCGAGCGGGAGCGGTTACGAGCAGTACTTC
CSSSSSGSGYEQYF
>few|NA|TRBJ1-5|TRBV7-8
TGTGCCAGCAGCTTAGAGGGACTGAGCAATCAGCCCCAGCATTTT
CASSLEGLSNQPQHF
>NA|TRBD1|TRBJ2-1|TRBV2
TGTGCCAGCAGTTCCTGGGTGACAGGGGTTTTCATAAATGAGCAGTTCTTC
CASSSWVTGVFINEQFF
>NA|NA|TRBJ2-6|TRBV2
TGTGCCAGCAGCGGGGAGTTCTCTGGGGCCAACGTCCTGACTTTC
CASSGEFSGANVLTF
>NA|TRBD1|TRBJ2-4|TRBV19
TGTGCCAGTAGTATCAGGGGGCAAAACATTCAGTACTTC
CASSIRGQNIQYF
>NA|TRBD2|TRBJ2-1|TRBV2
TGTGCCAGCAGTCTAGCGGGGGGCAATGAGCAGTTCTTC
CASSLAGGNEQFF
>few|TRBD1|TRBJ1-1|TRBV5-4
TGTGCCAGCAGCCCTGGGACAGGGAACACTGAAGCTTTCTTT
CASSPGTGNTEAFF
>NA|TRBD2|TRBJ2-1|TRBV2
TGTGCCAGCAGTTCTAGCGGGAGCTCCTACAATGAGCAGTTCTTC
CASSSSGSSYNEQFF
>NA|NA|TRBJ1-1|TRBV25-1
TGTGCCAGCAGTAAGCCACAGGGACGAAACACTGAAGCTTTCTTT
CASSKPQGRNTEAFF
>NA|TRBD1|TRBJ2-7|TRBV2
TGTGCCAGCAGTAACAGGGGGCCGGACGAGCAGTACTTC
CASSNRGPDEQYF
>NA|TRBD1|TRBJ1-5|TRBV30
TGTGCCTGGAGAAGTAGGGACAGGGGATCTTATAGCAATCAGCCCCAGCATTTT
CAWRSRDRGSYSNQPQHF
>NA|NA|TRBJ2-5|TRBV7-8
TGTGCCAGCAGCCCCCTCCGGGACACTACGGGAGAGACCCAGTACTTC
CASSPLRDTTGETQYF
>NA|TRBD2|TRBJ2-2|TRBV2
TGTGCCAGCAGTAAGAGGCTAGCGGGAGTTGGCGGGGAGCTGTTTTTT
CASSKRLAGVGGELFF
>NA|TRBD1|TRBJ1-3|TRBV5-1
TGCGCCAGCAGCCCAGGGGGTTCCTCTGGAAACACCATATATTTT
CASSPGGSSGNTIYF
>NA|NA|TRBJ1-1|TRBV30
TGTGCCTGGAGACGCAGGGACACTGAAGCTTTCTTT
CAWRRRDTEAFF
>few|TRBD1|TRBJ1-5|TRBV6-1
TGTGCCAGCAGTGATTCAGGGGGGCAGCCCCAGCATTTT
CASSDSGGQPQHF
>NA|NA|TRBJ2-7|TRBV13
TGTGCCAGCAGCTTAGGGACTCGGAACGAGCAGTACTTC
CASSLGTRNEQYF
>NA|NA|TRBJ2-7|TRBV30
TGTGCCTGGACTACAGGGTACGAGCAGTACTTC
CAWTTGYEQYF
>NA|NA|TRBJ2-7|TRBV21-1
TGTGCCAGCAGCAAAGTAGGGCGGGATGTCTACGAGCAGTACTTC
CASSKVGRDVYEQYF
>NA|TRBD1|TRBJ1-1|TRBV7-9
TGTGCCAGCAGCTTAGGGACAGGGACTGAAGCTTTCTTT
CASSLGTGTEAFF
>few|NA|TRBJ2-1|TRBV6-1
TGTGCCAGCAGTGAAAGCCAGTTCTTC
CASSESQFF
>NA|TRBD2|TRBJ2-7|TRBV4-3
TGCGCCAGCAGCCAAGATAGTAGCGGGACCTACGAGCAGTACTTC
CASSQDSSGTYEQYF
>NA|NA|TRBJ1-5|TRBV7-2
TGTGCCAGCAGCTCGGGTCAAAGCAATCAGCCCCAGCATTTT
CASSSGQSNQPQHF
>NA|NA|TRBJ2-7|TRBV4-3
TGCGCCAGCAGCCAAGCTACGGCCAGGGAGCAGTACTTC
CASSQATAREQYF